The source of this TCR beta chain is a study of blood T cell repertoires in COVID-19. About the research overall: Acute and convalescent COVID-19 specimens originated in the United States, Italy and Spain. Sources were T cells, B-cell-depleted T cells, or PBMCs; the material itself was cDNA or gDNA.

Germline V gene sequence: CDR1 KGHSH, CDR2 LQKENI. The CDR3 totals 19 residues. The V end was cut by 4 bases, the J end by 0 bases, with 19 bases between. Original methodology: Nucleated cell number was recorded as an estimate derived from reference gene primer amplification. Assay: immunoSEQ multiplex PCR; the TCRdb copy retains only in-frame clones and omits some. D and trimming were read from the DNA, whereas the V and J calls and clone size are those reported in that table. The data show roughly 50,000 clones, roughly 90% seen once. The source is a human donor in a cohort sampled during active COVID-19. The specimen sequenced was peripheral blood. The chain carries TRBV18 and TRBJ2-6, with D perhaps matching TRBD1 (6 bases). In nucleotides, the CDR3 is TGTGCCAGCTCACTAGTTCCAGGACAGCCTCTCTCTGGGGCCAACGTCCTGACTTTC. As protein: CASSLVPGQPLSGANVLTF. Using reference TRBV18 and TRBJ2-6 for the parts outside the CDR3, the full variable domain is NAGVMQNPRHLVRRRGQEARLRCSPMKGHSHVYWYRQLPEEGLKFMVYLQKENIIDESGMPKERFSAEFPKEGPSILRIQQVVRGDSAAYFCASSLVPGQPLSGANVLTFGAGSRLTVL.